This T cell receptor beta chain was captured in a study of OX40 agonist ivuxolimab in advanced cancers. About the study: Ivuxolimab is a fully human IgG2 antibody that activates OX40 (CD134). Three patients responded partially, comprising one with hepatocellular carcinoma and two with cutaneous melanoma.

Assay: immunoSEQ multiplex PCR; the TCRdb copy retains only in-frame clones and omits some. Here the sample spans tens of thousands of clones, 85% to 95% being singletons. Germline assignment: CDR1 LNHDA and CDR2 SQIVND (reference sequence). CDR3 size: 15 residues. Trimming shortened V by 1 base and J by 3 bases, and 12 bases separated the two germline ends. This specimen consisted of CD4+ or CD8+ T cells sorted from blood, obtained in a trial of the OX40 agonist ivuxolimab. The sequence came from an adult with an advanced solid tumor such as melanoma, head and neck, liver or kidney cancer. The chain employs TRBV19 and TRBJ1-1; no firm D call. The DNA for the CDR3 is TGTGCCAGTAGTATAGTGGCCGCCCTATACACTGAAGCTTTCTTT. This codes for CASSIVAALYTEAFF.